This passage covers 17 T cell receptor beta chains from one sample sequenced in a study of spatial heterogeneity in lung cancer. For these TCRs, the target antigens are not known. Time point reported: sample taken at primary tumor resection. One entry per CDR3 protein, called by TCRdb with MiXCR from the 5' RACE reads. The sample lists some 96,000 distinct CDR3 sequences; under 4.5% were seen once. Broader study findings: Tumor mutation counts were tracked by expanded intratumoral alpha and beta TCR counts.

Sequencing was performed on lung tumor tissue, taken at surgery. The receptor set was obtained from a male donor with early-stage non-small cell lung cancer.

This clonotype has a count of ten or more. This sequence joins TRBV7-9 and TRBJ1-6, with a tentative D call TRBD1 (5 bases). The CDR3 totals 14 residues. The germline CDR1 and CDR2 sequences are SEHNR and FQNEAQ (reference sequence). V shed 3 bases and J shed 9 bases, with 12 bases lying between them. Here the CDR3 DNA reads TGTGCCAGCAGCTTGGCTGGGGCAGTTTCACCCCTCCACTTT. Encoded protein: CASSLAGAVSPLHF.

Ten or more counts support this clonotype. V gene TRBV9 combines with J gene TRBJ1-1, with a weak D call TRBD1 (6 bases). This CDR3 spans 17 amino acids. The germline CDR1 and CDR2 sequences are SGDLS and YYNGEE. V was trimmed by 3 bases and J by 7 bases, leaving 25 bases between them. The CDR3 DNA reads TGTGCCAGCAGCGCCTTCCGGGGTGGGGGCGAGTCCCTTGAAGCTTTCTTT. Its protein is CASSAFRGGGESLEAFF.

The sample holds many counts of this clonotype. CDR3 region: CSARPGTSGPHEQFF. DNA of the CDR3: TGCAGTGCTAGGCCCGGGACTAGCGGGCCGCATGAGCAGTTCTTC. V usage is TRBV20-1 and J usage is TRBJ2-1; TRBD2 agrees at 12 bases. This CDR3 is 15 amino acids long. Germline loops: CDR1 DFQATT, CDR2 SNEGSKA (reference sequence). V dropped 3 bases and J dropped 8; count of bases not matched to a gene: 8.

This clonotype occurred many times. The chain uses TRBV3-1 and TRBJ2-7; no definite D call. V lost 0 bases and J lost 3, with 9 bases in between. Germline-derived CDR1 and CDR2 are LGHDT and YNNKEL (reference sequence). CDR3 length equals 14 residues. The CDR3: CASSQEYSRYEQYF. CDR3 nucleotide sequence: TGTGCCAGCAGCCAAGAGTATTCCCGCTACGAGCAGTACTTC.

A few counts support this clonotype. V and J are TRBV6-6 and TRBJ2-7; the D is unclear. The CDR3 sequence is 15 residues long. Germline V CDR1 and CDR2: MNHNY, SVGAGI (reference sequence). The V gene lost 5 bases and the J gene lost 9 bases, with 23 bases spanning the gap. The CDR3 nucleotides read TGTGCCAGCAGTCGCCGTGACAAGGTCGTCCCTAGGCAGTACTTC. Its protein is CASSRRDKVVPRQYF.

This clonotype was seen only a few times. V and J are TRBV5-6 and TRBJ2-7; D unclear. V was clipped by 0 bases and J by 2 bases, with 15 bases between them. In germline, CDR1 is SGHDT, CDR2 YYEEEE. The CDR3 runs to 16 residues. The CDR3 reads CASSLGPRTGTYEQYF. In DNA form, the CDR3 reads TGTGCCAGCAGCTTGGGGCCAAGGACCGGTACCTACGAGCAGTACTTC.

In this sample, this clonotype turned up many times. This sequence joins TRBV28 and TRBJ2-5; D gene uncertain. Germline V gives CDR1 MDHEN, CDR2 SYDVKM. The V gene lost 3 bases and the J gene lost 5 bases, with 10 bases spanning the gap. The CDR3 length is 13 residues. The CDR3 is CASSFRARETQYF. CDR3 in DNA: TGTGCCAGCAGTTTCAGAGCCCGCGAGACCCAGTACTTC.

This clonotype appeared many times. The CDR3, as DNA: TGTGCCAGCAGTAAAGGGGTAGCGGGTTACAATGAGCAGTTCTTC. It yields the protein CASSKGVAGYNEQFF. V and J are TRBV4-2 and TRBJ2-1; TRBD2 matches 7 bases. CDR1 and CDR2 from the germline V gene are LGHNA and YNFKEQ. The CDR3 contains 15 residues. After removal of 6 bases from V and 4 bases from J, the junction contained 9 bases not matched to a gene.

This clonotype was seen at least ten times. The chain carries TRBV5-1 and TRBJ2-1, with D possibly TRBD2 on 6 matching bases. This CDR3 spans 13 amino acids. In germline, CDR1 is SGHRS, CDR2 YFSETQ. V was clipped by 1 base and J by 7 bases, with 9 bases between them. The CDR3 loop is CASSLSLANEQFF. CDR3 DNA sequence: TGCGCCAGCAGCTTGTCCCTAGCGAATGAGCAGTTCTTC.

There are many counts of this clonotype. The chain links TRBV30 to TRBJ2-7; possibly TRBD2 for D (6 bases). The CDR3 consists of 16 residues. Looked up from germline, CDR1 is GTSNPN and CDR2 is SVGIG (reference sequence). With 4 bases removed from V and 4 bases from J, the gap between germline ends came to 23 bases. The CDR3 here is CAWTNSPGLLGYEQYF. The CDR3 DNA sequence: TGTGCCTGGACCAACTCTCCGGGACTCCTGGGGTACGAGCAGTACTTC.

In this sample, this clonotype turned up a few times. The chain is built from TRBV6-1 and TRBJ2-1; D possibly matches TRBD1 or TRBD2 (6 bases each). Germline CDR1 and CDR2: MNHNS and SASEGT. The CDR3 spans 13 residues. Trimming shortened V by 8 bases and J by 7 bases, and 15 bases separated the two germline ends. CDR3 DNA sequence: TGTGCCAGCGTCAACAGGGAGGTGAATGAGCAGTTCTTC. This codes for CASVNREVNEQFF.

This clonotype came up a few times. This rearrangement joins TRBV6-1 to TRBJ1-5; D call uncertain. The CDR3 is 12 residues long. Germline loops: CDR1 MNHNS, CDR2 SASEGT. V lost 3 bases and J lost 6, with 6 bases in between. The CDR3 region is CASSDVGQPQHF. The CDR3 DNA reads as TGTGCCAGCAGTGATGTGGGTCAGCCCCAGCATTTT.

In this sample, this clonotype turned up many times. The rearrangement links TRBV29-1 to TRBJ2-5; D ambiguous. Germline assignment: CDR1 SQVTM and CDR2 ANQGSEA. The CDR3 is 12 amino acids. V lost 4 bases, J lost 0 bases, and 6 bases lay in between. The CDR3 nucleotides read TGCAGCGTTGGACAAAACCAAGAGACCCAGTACTTC. Residues: CSVGQNQETQYF.

This clonotype was seen repeatedly, ten times or more. The chain recombines TRBV5-5 with TRBJ1-6; D is ambiguous. The CDR3 is 15 amino acids. Germline V gene data show CDR1 as SGHKS and CDR2 as YYEKEE (reference sequence). Trimming took off 1 base at V and 10 bases at J, with 15 bases between the two ends. CDR3 sequence (DNA): TGTGCCAGCAGCTTGTTTGGAAGGGTGGAGTCACCCCTCCACTTT. Its translation: CASSLFGRVESPLHF.

This clonotype was seen only a few times. The gene calls are TRBV29-1 and TRBJ2-2, with unresolved D. The CDR3 consists of 12 residues. CDR1 is SQVTM, CDR2 ANQGSEA, per germline. Between the trimmed V and J ends, which lost 7 bases and 6 bases, there was a span of 12 bases. CDR3 bases: TGCAGCGGAGGTTACCAACCCGGGGAGCTGTTTTTT. This gives the protein CSGGYQPGELFF.

A few counts support this clonotype. The chain employs TRBV5-1 and TRBJ2-1, with D maybe TRBD2 (5 bases). Trimming removed 4 bases at V and 0 bases at J, with 14 bases between. CDR1 and CDR2 (germline): SGHRS, YFSETQ. The CDR3 extends over 16 amino acids. The DNA of the CDR3 is TGCGCCAGCAGCCCGGAACTAGAGAGCTCCTACAATGAGCAGTTCTTC. Encoded protein: CASSPELESSYNEQFF.

In its sample, this clonotype was seen many times. Here the CDR3 DNA reads TGTGCCAGTGCGGTGTCCTACAATGAGCAGTTCTTC. Amino acids: CASAVSYNEQFF. The chain joins TRBV3-1 to TRBJ2-1; no reliable D call. Looked up from germline, CDR1 is LGHDT and CDR2 is YNNKEL (reference sequence). The CDR3 runs 12 residues. V was shortened by 9 bases and J by 1 base, with 7 bases between the two germline ends.